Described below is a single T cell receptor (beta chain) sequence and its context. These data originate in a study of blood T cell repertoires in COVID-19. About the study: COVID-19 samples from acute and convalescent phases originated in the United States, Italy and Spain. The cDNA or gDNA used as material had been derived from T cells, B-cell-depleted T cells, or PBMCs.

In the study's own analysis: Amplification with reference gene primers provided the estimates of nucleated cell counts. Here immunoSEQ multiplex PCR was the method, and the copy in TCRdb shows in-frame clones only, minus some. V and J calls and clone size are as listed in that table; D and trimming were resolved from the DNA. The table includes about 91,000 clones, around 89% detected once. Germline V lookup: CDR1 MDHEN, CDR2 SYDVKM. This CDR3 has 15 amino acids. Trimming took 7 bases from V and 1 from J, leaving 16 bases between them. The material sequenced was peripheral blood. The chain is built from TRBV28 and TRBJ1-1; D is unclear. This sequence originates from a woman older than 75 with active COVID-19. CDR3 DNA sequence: TGTGCCAGCACCCACTCGGGTTCCTGGAACACTGAAGCTTTCTTT. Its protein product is CASTHSGSWNTEAFF.